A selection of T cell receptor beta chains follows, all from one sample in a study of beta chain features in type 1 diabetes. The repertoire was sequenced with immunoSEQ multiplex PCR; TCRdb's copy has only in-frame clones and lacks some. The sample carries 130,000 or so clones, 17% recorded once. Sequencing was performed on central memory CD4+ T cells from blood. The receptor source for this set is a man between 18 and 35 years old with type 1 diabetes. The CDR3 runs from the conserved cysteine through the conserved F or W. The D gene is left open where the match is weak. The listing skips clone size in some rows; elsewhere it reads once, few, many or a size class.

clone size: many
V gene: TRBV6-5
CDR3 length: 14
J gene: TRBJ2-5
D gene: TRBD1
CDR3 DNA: TGTGCCAGCAGTTACTGGGACAGCGAAGAGACCCAGTACTTC
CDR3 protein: CASSYWDSEETQYF

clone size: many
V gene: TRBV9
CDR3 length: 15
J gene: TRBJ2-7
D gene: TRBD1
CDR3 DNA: TGTGCCAGCAGCGTAGGGGGGACAGGGAAGAACGAGCAGTACTTC
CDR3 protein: CASSVGGTGKNEQYF

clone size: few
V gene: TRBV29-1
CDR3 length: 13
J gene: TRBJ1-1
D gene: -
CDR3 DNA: TGCAGCGTTGAGTGGCACCGAGGAACTGAAGCTTTCTTT
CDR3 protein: CSVEWHRGTEAFF

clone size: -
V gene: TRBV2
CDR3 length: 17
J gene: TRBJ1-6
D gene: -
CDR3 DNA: TGTGCCAGCAGCCGGAGACAGGCAAGAGTAGTAGATTCACCCCTCCACTTT
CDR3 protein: CASSRRQARVVDSPLHF

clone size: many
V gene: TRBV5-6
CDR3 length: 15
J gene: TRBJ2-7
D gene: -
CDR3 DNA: TGTGCCAGCAGCTCCCTACACTCGAACGGCTACGAGCAGTACTTC
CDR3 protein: CASSSLHSNGYEQYF

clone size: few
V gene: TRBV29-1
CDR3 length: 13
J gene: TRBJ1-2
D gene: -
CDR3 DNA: TGCAGCGTTGAGTCTTTTAGGGACACGGGCTACACCTTC
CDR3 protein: CSVESFRDTGYTF

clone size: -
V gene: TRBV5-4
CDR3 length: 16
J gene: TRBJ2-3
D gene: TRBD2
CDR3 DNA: TGTGCCAGCAGCCTCAAACTAGCGGGAAGCACAGATACGCAGTATTTT
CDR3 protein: CASSLKLAGSTDTQYF

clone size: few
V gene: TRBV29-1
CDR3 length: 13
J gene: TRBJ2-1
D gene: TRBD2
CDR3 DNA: TGCAGCGTTGAACGGCGGGAGCACGGTGAGCAGTTCTTC
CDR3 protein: CSVERREHGEQFF

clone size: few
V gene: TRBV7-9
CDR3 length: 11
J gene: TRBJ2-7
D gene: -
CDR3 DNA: TGTGCCAGCAGCTCACCCTACGAGCAGTACTTC
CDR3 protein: CASSSPYEQYF

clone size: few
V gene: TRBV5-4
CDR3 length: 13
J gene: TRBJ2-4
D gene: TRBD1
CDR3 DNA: TGTGCCAGCAGCTTGGACAGGGGAAGGATTCAGTACTTC
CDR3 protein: CASSLDRGRIQYF

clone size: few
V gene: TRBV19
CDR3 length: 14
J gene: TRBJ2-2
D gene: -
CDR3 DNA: TGTGCCAGTAGCCTCTCCCCGAACACCGGGGAGCTGTTTTTT
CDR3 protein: CASSLSPNTGELFF

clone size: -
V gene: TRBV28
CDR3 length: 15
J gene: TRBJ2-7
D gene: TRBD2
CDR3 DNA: TGTGCCAGCAGACGATCATGGAGCGGGAACAACGAGCAGTACTTC
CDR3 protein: CASRRSWSGNNEQYF

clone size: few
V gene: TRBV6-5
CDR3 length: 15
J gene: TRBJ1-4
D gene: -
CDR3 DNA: TGTGCCAGCAGTTACTCGACAGGCTTTGACGAAAAACTGTTTTTT
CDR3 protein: CASSYSTGFDEKLFF

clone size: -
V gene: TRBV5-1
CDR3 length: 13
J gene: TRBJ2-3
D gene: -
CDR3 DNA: TGCGCCAGCCAAAGGGATCGAGGGGATACGCAGTATTTT
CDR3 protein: CASQRDRGDTQYF

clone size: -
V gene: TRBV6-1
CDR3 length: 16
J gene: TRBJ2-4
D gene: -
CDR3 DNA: TGTGCCAGCAGTGAGGACAGCATCCTGGCCAAAAACATTCAGTACTTC
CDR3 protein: CASSEDSILAKNIQYF

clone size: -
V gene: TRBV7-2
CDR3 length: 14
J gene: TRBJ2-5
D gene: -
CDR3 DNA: TGTGCCAGCAGCGGGCCGTCAGCCGGGGTGGAGCAGTACTTC
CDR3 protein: CASSGPSAGVEQYF